This passage covers 6 T cell receptor beta chains from one sample sequenced in a study of blood T cell repertoires in COVID-19. Measured with immunoSEQ multiplex PCR; TCRdb has only the in-frame clones, and not every one. The sample consists of 90,000 or so clones, 91% of them appearing once. The sequencing sample was made of peripheral blood. The receptors were sampled from a human donor with active COVID-19. The donor label of this sample is uncertain.

This clone was seen a handful of times. The chain is built from TRBV19 and TRBJ2-7, with a possible D match to TRBD2 (6 bases). Germline V gives CDR1 LNHDA, CDR2 SQIVND (reference sequence). The germline V and J ends were trimmed by 6 bases and 0 bases, with 12 bases remaining between them. This CDR3 is 14 amino acids long. The CDR3 coding sequence is TGTGCCAGTAGCCCTACTAGCTACTCCTACGAGCAGTACTTC. This sequence encodes CASSPTSYSYEQYF.

This clone has a single count. This chain joins TRBV6-2 or TRBV6-3 and TRBJ2-5, with D perhaps matching TRBD2 (6 bases). The germline V gene has CDR1 MNHEY and CDR2 SVGEGT. V was clipped by 0 bases and J by 4 bases, with 9 bases between them. The CDR3 spans 14 residues. The CDR3 spells CASSYSGRGETQYF. The CDR3 region has the DNA TGTGCCAGCAGTTACTCGGGGCGGGGAGAGACCCAGTACTTC.

The chain recombines TRBV19 with TRBJ1-1; the D gene is possibly TRBD1 (5 bases). Trimming removed 6 bases from V and 0 bases from J, with 14 bases in between. CDR1 is LNHDA, CDR2 SQIVND, per germline (reference sequence). The CDR3 sequence is 15 residues long. CDR3 amino acids: CASRGGAAMNTEAFF. CDR3 sequence (DNA): TGTGCCAGTAGGGGAGGGGCTGCCATGAACACTGAAGCTTTCTTT.

This chain links TRBV18 with TRBJ2-7; possible D gene TRBD2, 5 bases. The germline gives CDR1 KGHSH, CDR2 LQKENI. The V end lost 1 base, the J end lost 5 bases, and 12 bases lay between the germline ends. The CDR3 is 14 amino acids. In DNA, the CDR3 is TGTGCCAGCTCACCACGTGTGGAGAGGGACGAGCAGTACTTC. Encoded protein: CASSPRVERDEQYF.

The chain combines TRBV7-9 with TRBJ2-7; tentative D call: TRBD1 (6 bases). The germline V and J ends were trimmed by 7 bases and 0 bases, with 19 bases remaining between them. Germline assignment: CDR1 SEHNR and CDR2 FQNEAQ (reference sequence). The length of the CDR3 is 16 residues. In DNA form, the CDR3 reads TGTGCCAGCAACCTCGCCGTAGGGGGAAGCTCCTACGAGCAGTACTTC. This encodes CASNLAVGGSSYEQYF.

The chain carries TRBV20-1 and TRBJ2-1; 8 nucleotides agree with TRBD2. Trimming at V came to 3 bases and at J to 6 bases, leaving 7 bases not matched to a gene. CDR1 is DFQATT, CDR2 SNEGSKA, per germline (reference sequence). This CDR3 spans 14 amino acids. DNA of the CDR3: TGCAGTGCTAGTACCTACGGGGGGGGCAATGAGCAGTTCTTC. Residues: CSASTYGGGNEQFF.